The 26 T cell receptor beta chains presented below share a single source sample, sequenced in a study of control samples from healthy donors and cancer patients. The table came from immunoSEQ multiplex PCR; TCRdb's copy has only in-frame clones and leaves some out. The repertoire holds about 120,000 clones, around 88% seen once, with approximately 3.5% in the top ten. The sample was blood. The source of these receptors is a middle-aged man in good health.

V and J are TRBV7-2 and TRBJ1-5; D uncertain. Germline-derived CDR1 and CDR2 are SGHTA and FQGNSA. The germline V and J ends were trimmed by 2 bases and 7 bases, with 9 bases remaining between them. The CDR3 has 13 amino acids. CDR3 coding DNA: TGTGCCAGCAGCTTAAGCGGAGGGCAGCCCCAGCATTTT. Translation gives CASSLSGGQPQHF.

DNA of the CDR3: TGTGCCAGCAGCGGCCAAGCGGGGAGAGGGGAGACCCAGTACTTC. Translation: CASSGQAGRGETQYF. This chain links TRBV9 with TRBJ2-5; 7 bases line up with TRBD2. The CDR3 loop spans 15 amino acids. J gave up 5 bases and V 3 bases, and 10 bases lay outside the gene matches. The V gene's germline CDR1 is SGDLS and CDR2 YYNGEE. The whole variable domain, remainder taken from reference TRBV9 and TRBJ2-5, is DSGVTQTPKHLITATGQRVTLRCSPRSGDLSVYWYQQSLDQGLQFLIQYYNGEERAKGNILERFSAQQFPDLHSELNLSSLELGDSALYFCASSGQAGRGETQYFGPGTRLLVL.

The V and J genes are TRBV6-2 or TRBV6-3 and TRBJ1-1; 9 nucleotides align to TRBD1. V lost 4 bases and J lost 0; bases outside the gene matches: 6. CDR3 length: 16 amino acids. In germline, CDR1 is MNHEY, CDR2 SVGEGT. CDR3 region: CASSSQDRGLNTEAFF. CDR3 coding DNA: TGTGCCAGCAGTTCCCAGGACAGGGGCCTGAACACTGAAGCTTTCTTT.

The chain has TRBV6-2 or TRBV6-3 and TRBJ1-2; the D is unclear. Germline CDR1 reads MNHEY; CDR2 reads SVGEGT. V was trimmed by 4 bases and J by 4 bases, leaving 10 bases between them. CDR3 length: 13 amino acids. CDR3 nucleotides: TGTGCCAGCAGTTTTCTGGTTACCTATGGCTACACCTTC. Amino acid sequence: CASSFLVTYGYTF.

The V and J genes are TRBV5-1 and TRBJ2-7; possible D gene TRBD2, 6 bases. This CDR3 is 16 amino acids long. The V and J ends lost 2 bases and 4 bases respectively, with 19 bases between them. Per germline, CDR1 SGHRS and CDR2 YFSETQ. The CDR3 protein is CASSLGPSLEGYEQYF. CDR3 nucleotide sequence: TGCGCCAGCAGCTTAGGCCCCAGTCTGGAGGGTTACGAGCAGTACTTC.

This clone was counted once. V usage is TRBV6-2 or TRBV6-3 and J usage is TRBJ2-4, with a tentative D call TRBD1 (6 bases). CDR3 length: 14 amino acids. CDR1 MNHEY and CDR2 SVGEGT come from the germline V gene. The V end lost 2 bases, the J end lost 13 bases, and 18 bases lay between the germline ends. The CDR3 here is CASSYGGRGLDQYF. DNA for the CDR3: TGTGCCAGCAGTTACGGTGGTAGGGGGTTGGACCAGTACTTC.

The chain combines TRBV7-2 with TRBJ2-5; 7 bases match TRBD2. V lost 5 bases to trimming and J lost 1 base; unmatched junction nucleotides: 10. This CDR3 is 16 amino acids long. The V gene's germline CDR1 is SGHTA and CDR2 FQGNSA. The CDR3 DNA is TGTGCCAGCAGCCTATCCGGAGCGGGGATCCAAGAGACCCAGTACTTC. The encoded protein is CASSLSGAGIQETQYF.

Comments on this clone: The sample holds other DNA sequences that translate to the same CDR3. The chain employs TRBV12-3 or TRBV12-4 and TRBJ2-3, with D unclear. CDR3 length: 11 amino acids. V lost 4 bases, J lost 6 bases, and 5 bases lay in between. The DNA for the CDR3 is TGTGCCAGCAGTTCCAGGGATACGCAGTATTTT. Protein product: CASSSRDTQYF.

This clone was detected a few times. This sequence joins TRBV2 and TRBJ2-3; D uncertain. CDR1 and CDR2 (germline): SNHLY, FYNNEI. This CDR3 spans 14 amino acids. Trimming pared 4 bases from V and 1 base from J, leaving 9 bases between. CDR3 sequence: CASSGITGTDTQYF. The DNA for the CDR3 is TGTGCCAGCAGTGGTATAACAGGCACAGATACGCAGTATTTT. The full variable domain, rest sourced from reference TRBV2 and TRBJ2-3, is EPEVTQTPSHQVTQMGQEVILRCVPISNHLYFYWYRQILGQKVEFLVSFYNNEISEKSEIFDDQFSVERPDGSNFTLKIRSTKLEDSAMYFCASSGITGTDTQYFGPGTRLTVL.

The chain uses TRBV29-1 and TRBJ2-3; D is possibly TRBD2 (5 bases). The V and J ends lost 3 bases and 3 bases respectively, with 22 bases between them. Germline V gene lookup returns CDR1 SQVTM and CDR2 ANQGSEA. The CDR3 loop spans 17 amino acids. CDR3 protein: CSVDRTDWRRSTDTQYF. In DNA, the CDR3 is TGCAGCGTTGATCGGACTGACTGGCGGCGATCAACAGATACGCAGTATTTT.

This clone was observed a handful of times. The chain links TRBV7-9 to TRBJ2-1; TRBD1 matches at 7 bases. The V and J ends lost 5 bases and 9 bases, in that order; junction bases with no gene match: 10. This CDR3 contains 14 residues. The V gene's germline CDR1 is SEHNR and CDR2 FQNEAQ (reference sequence). CDR3 sequence reads: CASSQRGLGSEQFF. CDR3 DNA: TGTGCCAGCAGCCAGAGGGGGCTTGGTAGTGAGCAGTTCTTC. The full variable domain, rest sourced from reference TRBV7-9 and TRBJ2-1, is DTGVSQNPRHKITKRGQNVTFRCDPISEHNRLYWYRQTLGQGPEFLTYFQNEAQLEKSRLLSDRFSAERPKGSFSTLEIQRTEQGDSAMYLCASSQRGLGSEQFFGPGTRLTVL.

The V and J genes are TRBV6-6 and TRBJ1-5, with D tentatively TRBD1 (6 bases). This CDR3 has 13 amino acids. The V end lost 11 bases, the J end lost 11 bases, and 22 bases lay between the germline ends. Germline V gives CDR1 MNHNY, CDR2 SVGAGI (reference sequence). This CDR3 is CAVWDTPQSAQHF. DNA for the CDR3: TGTGCCGTATGGGACACCCCACAATCAGCCCAGCATTTT.

This clone has just one count. The chain combines TRBV19 with TRBJ1-2; D might be TRBD1 (6 bases). This CDR3 has 13 amino acids. The V end lost 3 bases, the J end lost 8 bases, and 13 bases lay between the germline ends. The germline CDR1 and CDR2 sequences are LNHDA and SQIVND (reference sequence). The CDR3 region is CASSMMPGGGYTF. CDR3 nucleotide sequence: TGTGCCAGTAGTATGATGCCGGGGGGCGGCTACACCTTC.

This clone is a singleton in its sample. The gene calls are TRBV4-1 and TRBJ2-5; D is possibly TRBD1 (6 bases). V shed 1 base and J shed 5 bases, with 11 bases lying between them. The CDR3 contains 14 residues. Germline V lookup: CDR1 MGHRA, CDR2 YSYEKL. CDR3 protein: CASSQGRGSETQYF. The CDR3, as DNA: TGCGCCAGCAGCCAAGGCAGGGGAAGCGAGACCCAGTACTTC.

This sequence joins TRBV18 and TRBJ1-6, with D unclear. Looked up from germline, CDR1 is KGHSH and CDR2 is LQKENI. The V end lost 5 bases, the J end lost 9 bases, and 14 bases lay between the germline ends. The CDR3 runs to 14 residues. For the CDR3, the DNA is TGTGCCAGCTCAAGTAATGGGAGGAGTTCACCCCTCCACTTT. It translates to CASSSNGRSSPLHF.

CDR3 region: CASFVGGAGGEQYF. The CDR3 nucleotides read TGTGCCAGCTTCGTGGGGGGCGCCGGGGGTGAGCAGTACTTC. V is TRBV6-5 and J is TRBJ2-7; possibly TRBD1 or TRBD2 for D (6 bases each). This CDR3 is built from 14 residues. The V and J ends lost 8 bases and 7 bases respectively, with 21 bases between them. CDR1 and CDR2 (germline): MNHEY, SVGAGI.

The chain combines TRBV7-9 with TRBJ2-7; 9 bases are a match to TRBD1. The CDR3 length is 14 residues. The J segment lost 6 bases and the V segment lost 4 bases, leaving 7 bases of the junction unmatched. CDR1 is SEHNR, CDR2 FQNEAQ, per germline (reference sequence). As DNA, the CDR3 is TGTGCCAGCAGCTCCGGGACAGGGTATACCGAGCAGTACTTC. This codes for CASSSGTGYTEQYF.

This chain uses TRBV7-6 with TRBJ2-3, with TRBD1 as a possible D gene (6 bases). This CDR3 spans 15 amino acids. The V end lost 5 bases, the J end lost 3 bases, and 15 bases lay between the germline ends. Looked up from germline, CDR1 is SGHVS and CDR2 is FNYEAQ. DNA for the CDR3: TGTGCCAGCAGCCAGGGCGTAGGGGGAACAGATACGCAGTATTTT. It yields the protein CASSQGVGGTDTQYF.

The CDR3 region is CASSFPGTGVSTGELFF. The CDR3 bases are TGTGCCAGCAGTTTCCCCGGGACAGGGGTATCCACCGGGGAGCTGTTTTTT. The gene calls are TRBV28 and TRBJ2-2, with 10 nucleotides matching TRBD1. This CDR3 has 17 residues. Per germline, CDR1 MDHEN and CDR2 SYDVKM. Trimming removed 3 bases from V and 4 bases from J; junction bases left unmatched: 8.

The genes are TRBV10-2 and TRBJ1-2; D is ambiguous. The CDR3 totals 11 residues. Germline V gene lookup returns CDR1 WSHSY and CDR2 SAAADI. Trimming pared 6 bases from V and 6 bases from J, leaving 8 bases between. The CDR3 bases are TGCGCCAGCAGGGGCATTGATGGCTACACCTTC. It specifies CASRGIDGYTF.

This rearrangement joins TRBV2 to TRBJ1-2, with D unresolved. The germline V gene encodes CDR1 SNHLY and CDR2 FYNNEI. V lost 2 bases to trimming and J lost 3 bases, with 10 bases between them. The length of the CDR3 is 14 residues. The CDR3 here is CASSETLADYGYTF. DNA of the CDR3: TGTGCCAGCAGTGAAACTTTGGCAGACTATGGCTACACCTTC.

The chain is built from TRBV30 and TRBJ2-1; D is possibly TRBD2 (5 bases). CDR3 length equals 13 residues. With 3 bases removed from V and 3 bases from J, the gap between germline ends came to 9 bases. CDR1 and CDR2 from the germline V gene are GTSNPN and SVGIG (reference sequence). DNA of the CDR3: TGTGCCTGGAGCAGGCGGGTCTACAATGAGCAGTTCTTC. Translating it yields CAWSRRVYNEQFF.

V is TRBV6-2 or TRBV6-3 and J is TRBJ1-6; D is uncertain. CDR3 length: 13 amino acids. Germline CDR1 and CDR2: MNHEY and SVGEGT. Trimming removed 2 bases from V and 7 bases from J, with 6 bases in between. The CDR3 nucleotides are TGTGCCAGCAGTTACGTGAGAAATTCACCCCTCCACTTT. Translating it yields CASSYVRNSPLHF.

A single count supports this clone. The J gene is TRBJ2-3, the V gene TRBV28; weak D call: TRBD1 (5 bases). Per the germline V gene, CDR1 is MDHEN and CDR2 is SYDVKM. The CDR3 is 13 amino acids. V lost 5 bases and J 4 bases, leaving 10 bases between the germline ends. The CDR3 is CASSPGIADTQYF. The CDR3 nucleotides are TGTGCCAGCAGTCCAGGGATCGCAGATACGCAGTATTTT.

The rearrangement uses TRBV18 and TRBJ2-5; possible D gene TRBD1, 5 bases. Germline values: CDR1 KGHSH, CDR2 LQKENI. Trimming removed 1 base at V and 5 bases at J, with 5 bases between. This CDR3 has 12 amino acids. The CDR3 sequence: CASSPQGETQYF. The DNA for the CDR3 is TGTGCCAGCTCACCACAGGGGGAGACCCAGTACTTC.

This clone was seen just once. The chain is built from TRBV12-3 or TRBV12-4 and TRBJ1-2, with TRBD1 as a possible D gene (5 bases). V lost 6 bases, J lost 3 bases, and 8 bases lay in between. The CDR3 consists of 12 residues. As DNA, the CDR3 is TGTGCCAGCAGCGGGGGTTACTATGGCTACACCTTC. Protein product: CASSGGYYGYTF.